One T cell receptor (beta chain) is described in this entry. Its antigen is undetermined. The data were obtained in a study of CXCR3-negative and CXCR3-positive naive CD8 T cells. The wider study: Across all libraries, TRB reads numbered 120 million to 150 million, with about 1.5 +/- 0.3 million in each library. General study points: Both naive subsets carried similar amounts of surface CD5, so TCR strength was inferred from TRB CDR3 properties.

CDR1 and CDR2 from the germline V gene are LGHNA and YNFKEQ. The CDR3 totals 14 residues. TRB cDNA libraries were made by UMI-labeled 5' RACE. TCRdb reprocessed the 5' RACE reads and keeps a single row for each CDR3 protein, giving no DNA. Reported are 20,000 to 30,000 distinct CDR3 sequences; the ten largest clones contain 2.8%. This clonotype originated in a human donor in good health. Some clones in this sample may be carry-over from other donors' samples. The sequencing input was naive CXCR3- CD8+ T cells from blood. Subset meaning: CD45RO-CCR7+CD27+CD95- naive CD8+ T cells lacking CXCR3 (TNR3-). The chain carries TRBV4-2 and TRBJ1-4; TCRdb lists TRBD1, though no DNA is available to test this call. The CDR3 sequence: CASSQSPGDEKLFF.